This T cell receptor (beta chain) was found in a study of CD8 T cells in Susac syndrome. RNA, at roughly 0.45 to 1 ug, was reverse transcribed with random hexamers. Via MiXCR, TCRdb re-called the immunoSEQ multiplex PCR reads, giving one row per CDR3 protein. The repertoire holds 70,000 or so distinct CDR3 sequences, approximately 93% seen once, with about 0.6% in the top ten. Peripheral blood CD8+ and CD4+ T cells were profiled by TCR beta sequencing. Negative isolation was used for CD8+ and CD4+ T cells, and FACS enrichment was applied to TEMRA cells. V was shortened by 6 bases and J by 5 bases, with 11 bases between the two germline ends. This CDR3 has 12 residues. Germline lookup yields CDR1 SEHNR and CDR2 FQNEAQ (reference sequence).

The V call is TRBV7-9, the J call TRBJ2-7; D ambiguous. Sequenced material: CD8+ T cells from PBMCs. This clonotype was sampled from a human donor with multiple sclerosis. DNA for the CDR3: TGTGCCAGCAGAAGCGTCCGCAACGAGCAGTACTTC. Translation gives CASRSVRNEQYF.